This T cell receptor beta chain was captured by sequencing in a study of T cell responses to AZD1222 COVID-19 vaccine (dated by TCRdb to the early 2020s). At the level of the whole study: AZD1222 recipients with second doses at about 4 weeks or about 12 weeks were pooled, because spike-specific TCR depth and breadth did not differ between schedules. A total of 230 to 250 trial participants underwent TCR sequencing, of whom some 200 had received two doses of AZD1222 and around 26 had received two doses of the MenACWY control vaccine. Trial participants were enrolled by age into subgroups of 18-55, 56-69 and 70-plus years, and around 150, 29 and 61 TCR-sequenced participants, respectively, were included in these subgroups. Broad study findings and their caveats: The vaccine-associated CD4 TCRs covered the entire spike protein, and the dominant responses fell in regions 160-218 and 743-854. In the small 56-69-year group, the increase in depth fell short of significance, most likely because of low power. After two AZD1222 doses, both the breadth and the depth of spike-specific TCRs were significantly higher than at day 0 and than in MenACWY recipients. Reportedly, almost half of the unique spike-specific TCRs recognized epitopes lying outside the regions that are mutated in the B.1.351 and B.1.1.7 variants. Because no samples from the day 14 peak response were available, repertoires could be characterized only after the peak T cell response. Participants were mostly white British and included more females than males, and it was suggested by the authors that clonal diversity may have been underestimated. Conclusions about previously exposed vaccinees were limited because only a handful of AZD1222 recipients were SARS-CoV-2 seropositive at baseline.

This sample's time point label indicates: baseline before first vaccination. The vaccinee samples were drawn from two UK trials, COV001 and COV002, one of which was a single-blind randomized controlled phase 2/3 trial testing AZD1222 (ChAdOx1 nCoV-19) in healthy adults. Trial participant PBMC samples were collected at day 0 and day 28 after the second dose for TCRbeta chain sequencing. Between the V and J ends, shortened by 0 bases and 14 bases respectively, the junction contains 14 bases. The CDR3 goes from the cysteine to the phenylalanine over 14 residues. The entry retains the CDR3 DNA only, 42 bases that are in frame from base 1. Per the germline V gene, SGHAT is the CDR1 and FQNNGV is the CDR2. Concerning this clone itself: Its target antigen remains unknown. No qualities accompany the bases; no much larger clone lies one base away.

The CDR3 regions of human TCRbeta chains were analyzed by immunosequencing. Under the source paper's analysis protocol: Repertoire TCRs were matched against a reference library of SARS-CoV-2-specific TCRs generated with the MIRA antigen-specificity platform. Breadth was defined as the fraction of unique TCRs that were SARS-CoV-2-associated. Depth was defined as the fraction of total T cells that were SARS-CoV-2-associated. Each spike-specific TCR was assigned to its reactive spike region and to a CD4 or CD8 class using the MIRA data. Log10-transformed breadth and depth values were compared by one-way ANOVA with Sidak's multiple comparisons tests. The source is immuneACCESS, and TCRdb retained only in-frame sequences with V and J called. Part of the clones is not carried over; for the studies checked, unresolved V genes explain less than half of this, and the remainder is unexplained. V and J calls and clone size follow that table, whereas D and trimming were derived from the DNA. This sample gives some 97,000 clones in total; 88% of them show up just once. The biggest ten clones account for roughly 1.8% of the sample.

Here the sequenced sample was peripheral blood, taken on day 0 of AZD1222 vaccination. The sequence is built from TRBV11-2 and TRBJ1-6, with the D gene uncertain. The sequence was obtained from an adult in good health. At the DNA level, the sequence is TGTGCCAGCAGCTTAGATCCCGGCGACCGTTCCCTCCACTTT. It translates as CASSLDPGDRSLHF.